The present TCR beta chain was sequenced within a study of blood T cell repertoires in COVID-19. Overall study context: The samples span acute and convalescent COVID-19 from the United States, Italy and Spain. Sources were T cells, B-cell-depleted T cells, or PBMCs; the material itself was cDNA or gDNA.

In the authors' methods: Scientists estimated how many nucleated cells there were by amplifying reference gene primers. Sequenced by immunoSEQ multiplex PCR; TCRdb stores in-frame clones only, minus some. D and trimming were read from the DNA, whereas the V and J calls and clone size are those reported in that table. This sample carries 170,000 or so clones, just under 80% of them seen once, and the ten largest clones take 6.5%. Germline CDR1 SEHNR, CDR2 FQNEAQ (reference sequence). V was pared by 5 bases and J by 6 bases, with 7 bases of the junction left unmatched. CDR3 length: 14 residues. The sequence was collected from a man aged 65 to 85 with active or convalescent COVID-19. Specimen: peripheral blood. The V gene is TRBV7-9, the J gene TRBJ1-1; 9 bases are shared with TRBD1. The CDR3 nucleotides are TGTGCCAGCAGCGGACGGACAGGGGTCGCTGAAGCTTTCTTT. Its translation is CASSGRTGVAEAFF.